One and the same sample provided the 12 T cell receptor beta chains below, sequenced in a study of T cells in tumors after PD-1 blockade. Sequenced by immunoSEQ multiplex PCR; TCRdb stores in-frame clones only, minus some. The profile covers tens of thousands of clones, with about 74% appearing a single time and 4% to 5% taken by the ten largest. Sequences were derived from PBMCs, sampled after anti-PD-1 treatment. These receptors were taken from a human donor with basal cell carcinoma.

J is TRBJ2-5 and V is TRBV28, with 9 bases fitting TRBD2. The CDR3 sequence is 15 residues long. Trimming took 6 bases from V and 4 from J; bases not matched to a gene: 9. In germline, CDR1 is MDHEN, CDR2 SYDVKM. This chain's CDR3 is CASRKGGGARETQYF. The CDR3 DNA is TGTGCCAGCAGGAAAGGCGGGGGGGCCAGAGAGACCCAGTACTTC. The entire variable domain, with the rest obtained from reference TRBV28 and TRBJ2-5, is as follows: DVKVTQSSRYLVKRTGEKVFLECVQDMDHENMFWYRQDPGLGLRLIYFSYDVKMKEKGDIPEGYSVSREKKERFSLILESASTNQTSMYLCASRKGGGARETQYFGPGTRLLVL.

The chain couples TRBV3-1 (or the pseudogene TRBV3-2) to TRBJ1-1; unclear D gene. The CDR3 covers 13 residues. CDR1 and CDR2 (germline): LGHDT, YNNKEL (reference sequence). V gave up 7 bases and J gave up 4 bases, with 13 bases separating them. DNA of the CDR3: TGTGCCAGCACCCCTACCTGGGGCACTGAAGCTTTCTTT. It is translated as CASTPTWGTEAFF.

The J gene is TRBJ1-2, the V gene TRBV10-2, with D possibly TRBD1 on 6 matching bases. V was trimmed by 7 bases and J by 5 bases, leaving 20 bases between them. CDR3 length: 15 amino acids. Germline CDR1 reads WSHSY; CDR2 reads SAAADI. CDR3 bases: TGCGCCAGCACCTCTAACAGGGACCTGGGGTATGGCTACACCTTC. This gives the protein CASTSNRDLGYGYTF.

The V call is TRBV30, the J call TRBJ1-1; a weak D match, TRBD1 (5 bases). Germline CDR1 and CDR2: GTSNPN and SVGIG (reference sequence). The CDR3 contains 15 residues. Trimming cost V 1 base and J 0 bases, with 12 bases left between them. The CDR3 DNA reads TGTGCCTGGAGTGGACAGTACCCCATGAACACTGAAGCTTTCTTT. Translated: CAWSGQYPMNTEAFF.

This chain links TRBV19 with TRBJ2-6, with D perhaps being TRBD1 or TRBD2 (5 bases each). The CDR3 is 16 residues long. Germline CDR1 LNHDA, CDR2 SQIVND (reference sequence). Trimming took 11 bases from V and 0 from J, leaving 17 bases between them. The CDR3 nucleotides are TGTGCCTCACAACCGGGACCGCACTCTGGGGCCAACGTCCTGACTTTC. Translated, it gives CASQPGPHSGANVLTF.

This chain joins TRBV5-1 and TRBJ2-5; TRBD2 matches 10 bases. Germline V gene lookup returns CDR1 SGHRS and CDR2 YFSETQ. The V and J ends lost 0 bases and 9 bases, in that order; junction bases with no gene match: 11. This CDR3 contains 16 residues. This chain's CDR3 is CASSLVALGSGGPQYF. CDR3 nucleotides: TGCGCCAGCAGCTTGGTGGCCCTAGGTAGCGGGGGGCCCCAGTACTTC.

This rearrangement joins TRBV6-5 to TRBJ1-1; D is unresolved. V lost 10 bases and J 4 bases, leaving 16 bases between the germline ends. Germline values: CDR1 MNHEY, CDR2 SVGAGI. The CDR3 is 13 amino acids. The CDR3 DNA sequence: TGTGCCATCAGAACCGACGGCGGCACTGAAGCTTTCTTT. This translates into CAIRTDGGTEAFF.

This chain connects TRBV4-1 to TRBJ1-6; D unclear. V gave up 0 bases and J gave up 11 bases, with 14 bases separating them. Germline V gene sequence: CDR1 MGHRA, CDR2 YSYEKL. The CDR3 sequence is 15 residues long. CDR3 amino acids: CASSQDIFGVPPLHF. CDR3 nucleotides: TGCGCCAGCAGCCAAGATATCTTCGGGGTTCCACCCCTCCACTTT.

The chain carries TRBV7-9 and TRBJ1-2; unclear D gene. The CDR3 runs 15 residues. V was pared by 5 bases and J by 5 bases, with 18 bases between. Germline-derived CDR1 and CDR2 are SEHNR and FQNEAQ (reference sequence). DNA of the CDR3: TGTGCCAGCAGCCCGGCGGCGGTCTCGGGGTATGGCTACACCTTC. Residues: CASSPAAVSGYGYTF.

V usage is TRBV19 and J usage is TRBJ2-3; TRBD2 matches at 15 bases. This CDR3 region has 16 residues. V shed 4 bases, J shed 5 bases, and the junction held 4 bases outside the gene matches. Germline CDR1 LNHDA, CDR2 SQIVND (reference sequence). The chain's CDR3 is CASSTGTSGGRDTQYF. The CDR3 DNA reads TGTGCCAGTAGTACCGGGACTAGCGGGGGGAGAGATACGCAGTATTTT.

This sequence joins TRBV3-1 (or the pseudogene TRBV3-2) and TRBJ1-3; unclear D gene. CDR1 and CDR2 (germline): LGHDT, YNNKEL (reference sequence). Between the trimmed V and J ends, which lost 2 bases and 3 bases, there was a span of 11 bases. The CDR3 has 15 amino acids. CDR3 protein: CASSQLGGLGNTIYF. CDR3 bases: TGTGCCAGCAGCCAACTAGGAGGGCTTGGAAACACCATATATTTT.

The chain carries TRBV6-5 and TRBJ1-1, with D maybe TRBD1 (6 bases). The V end lost 2 bases, the J end lost 3 bases, and 10 bases lay between the germline ends. CDR3 size: 14 residues. Germline V CDR1 and CDR2: MNHEY, SVGAGI. The CDR3 DNA sequence: TGTGCCAGCAGTTACGACGGGGGCTACACTGAAGCTTTCTTT. Protein product: CASSYDGGYTEAFF.